A selection of T cell receptor beta chains follows, all from one sample in a study of CD8+ T cells in alopecia areata. TCRdb keeps only in-frame clones here, not all; method: immunoSEQ multiplex PCR. The sample yields about 200,000 clones, 45% to 70% seen once. The sequencing sample was made of CD8+ T cells sorted from blood. These receptors were collected from a human donor in good health. CDR3s include the opening cysteine and the closing phenylalanine or tryptophan. A D gene is named only where the DNA matches it firmly. Size is omitted from some rows. Given values are once, few, many or a class for expanded clones.

d_call: -; clone_size: -; j_call: TRBJ2-1; v_call: TRBV29-1; cdr3_aa: CSVGTNEQFF; cdr3_nt: TGCAGCGTTGGAACCAATGAGCAGTTCTTC
d_call: -; clone_size: -; j_call: TRBJ1-2; v_call: TRBV5-6; cdr3_aa: CASSFGQLYGYTF; cdr3_nt: TGTGCCAGCAGTTTTGGACAGCTATATGGCTACACCTTC
d_call: TRBD1; clone_size: -; j_call: TRBJ2-7; v_call: TRBV29-1; cdr3_aa: CSVADRENEQYF; cdr3_nt: TGCAGCGTGGCGGACAGGGAAAACGAGCAGTACTTC
d_call: TRBD1; clone_size: -; j_call: TRBJ1-5; v_call: TRBV7-9; cdr3_aa: CASSSGQGGQPQHF; cdr3_nt: TGTGCCAGCAGCTCTGGACAGGGCGGGCAGCCCCAGCATTTT
d_call: -; clone_size: -; j_call: TRBJ2-5; v_call: TRBV29-1; cdr3_aa: CSVDSGEETQYF; cdr3_nt: TGCAGCGTTGATTCCGGTGAGGAGACCCAGTACTTC
d_call: -; clone_size: -; j_call: TRBJ1-5; v_call: TRBV5-4; cdr3_aa: CASSFKGSNQPQHF; cdr3_nt: TGTGCCAGCAGCTTTAAGGGTAGCAATCAGCCCCAGCATTTT
d_call: TRBD2; clone_size: -; j_call: TRBJ2-3; v_call: TRBV4-1; cdr3_aa: CASTSGRGGPDTQYF; cdr3_nt: TGCGCCAGCACGTCAGGGCGGGGGGGCCCAGATACGCAGTATTTT
d_call: -; clone_size: -; j_call: TRBJ1-2; v_call: TRBV25-1; cdr3_aa: CASSEPWFGYTF; cdr3_nt: TGTGCCAGCAGTGAACCCTGGTTCGGCTACACCTTC
d_call: -; clone_size: -; j_call: TRBJ1-2; v_call: TRBV13; cdr3_aa: CASSLGEIPITGQLYGYTF; cdr3_nt: TGTGCCAGCAGCTTAGGCGAGATCCCCATCACAGGGCAGCTCTATGGCTACACCTTC
d_call: -; clone_size: -; j_call: TRBJ2-7; v_call: TRBV10-3; cdr3_aa: CAISDPLNYEQYF; cdr3_nt: TGTGCCATCAGTGATCCCCTAAACTACGAGCAGTACTTC
d_call: -; clone_size: -; j_call: TRBJ1-1; v_call: TRBV2; cdr3_aa: CASMEGGTEAFF; cdr3_nt: TGTGCCAGTATGGAGGGAGGTACTGAAGCTTTCTTT
d_call: -; clone_size: few; j_call: TRBJ2-1; v_call: TRBV27; cdr3_aa: CASSFTQVSSYNEQFF; cdr3_nt: TGTGCCAGCAGTTTCACCCAGGTCAGCTCCTACAATGAGCAGTTCTTC
d_call: -; clone_size: -; j_call: TRBJ1-1; v_call: TRBV7-9; cdr3_aa: CASSPRTGNTEAFF; cdr3_nt: TGTGCCAGCAGCCCACGGACGGGGAACACTGAAGCTTTCTTT
d_call: -; clone_size: -; j_call: TRBJ2-2; v_call: TRBV4-1; cdr3_aa: CASSQNQGFGELFF; cdr3_nt: TGCGCCAGCAGCCAAAATCAGGGTTTCGGGGAGCTGTTTTTT
d_call: -; clone_size: -; j_call: TRBJ2-3; v_call: TRBV5-1; cdr3_aa: CASSSDGYTDTQYF; cdr3_nt: TGCGCCAGCAGCTCGGACGGATACACAGATACGCAGTATTTT
d_call: -; clone_size: few; j_call: TRBJ1-6; v_call: TRBV18; cdr3_aa: CASSPPGRNSPLHF; cdr3_nt: TGTGCCAGCTCACCACCAGGGAGGAATTCACCCCTCCACTTT
d_call: -; clone_size: few; j_call: TRBJ2-7; v_call: TRBV5-4; cdr3_aa: CASSFGQGTYEQYF; cdr3_nt: TGTGCCAGCAGCTTCGGGCAGGGCACCTACGAGCAGTACTTC
d_call: -; clone_size: -; j_call: TRBJ2-5; v_call: TRBV29-1; cdr3_aa: CSVEWLSQETQYF; cdr3_nt: TGCAGCGTTGAATGGCTCTCCCAAGAGACCCAGTACTTC
d_call: -; clone_size: -; j_call: TRBJ1-1; v_call: TRBV7-2; cdr3_aa: CASTRGRQNTEAFF; cdr3_nt: TGTGCCAGCACCCGTGGACGGCAGAACACTGAAGCTTTCTTT
d_call: -; clone_size: once; j_call: TRBJ2-2; v_call: TRBV12-5; cdr3_aa: CASGFSGTGELFF; cdr3_nt: TGTGCTAGTGGTTTTTCGGGGACCGGGGAGCTGTTTTTT
d_call: -; clone_size: -; j_call: TRBJ2-7; v_call: TRBV6-6; cdr3_aa: CASRGAGDEQYF; cdr3_nt: TGTGCCAGCAGAGGGGCAGGGGACGAGCAGTACTTC
d_call: -; clone_size: -; j_call: TRBJ1-1; v_call: TRBV9; cdr3_aa: CASSVDRNTEAFF; cdr3_nt: TGTGCCAGCAGCGTTGACAGGAACACTGAAGCTTTCTTT
d_call: TRBD1; clone_size: -; j_call: TRBJ2-7; v_call: TRBV5-6; cdr3_aa: CASSLYGQGTISYEQYF; cdr3_nt: TGTGCCAGCAGCCTCTACGGACAGGGCACGATCTCCTACGAGCAGTACTTC
d_call: -; clone_size: -; j_call: TRBJ2-3; v_call: TRBV9; cdr3_aa: CASSGRSEDTQYF; cdr3_nt: TGTGCCAGCAGCGGACGTAGCGAAGATACGCAGTATTTT
d_call: -; clone_size: -; j_call: TRBJ1-1; v_call: TRBV7-9; cdr3_aa: CASSHSIPEAFF; cdr3_nt: TGTGCCAGCAGCCATTCAATTCCTGAAGCTTTCTTT
d_call: TRBD2; clone_size: -; j_call: TRBJ2-2; v_call: TRBV11-2; cdr3_aa: CASSSLAGGLTGELFF; cdr3_nt: TGTGCCAGCAGCAGTTTAGCGGGGGGACTCACCGGGGAGCTGTTTTTT
d_call: TRBD1; clone_size: -; j_call: TRBJ2-5; v_call: TRBV29-1; cdr3_aa: CSVTGTGGAEETQYF; cdr3_nt: TGCAGCGTTACGGGGACAGGGGGCGCCGAGGAGACCCAGTACTTC
d_call: TRBD1; clone_size: -; j_call: TRBJ2-7; v_call: TRBV7-9; cdr3_aa: CASSSPPRRQGYEQYF; cdr3_nt: TGTGCCAGCAGCTCACCCCCCCGGCGACAGGGCTACGAGCAGTACTTC
d_call: -; clone_size: once; j_call: TRBJ2-3; v_call: TRBV15; cdr3_aa: CATSFRGGADTQYF; cdr3_nt: TGTGCCACCAGTTTCCGAGGGGGTGCAGATACGCAGTATTTT
d_call: -; clone_size: -; j_call: TRBJ2-7; v_call: TRBV29-1; cdr3_aa: CSVLLEYEQYF; cdr3_nt: TGCAGCGTTTTGCTGGAGTACGAGCAGTACTTC
d_call: -; clone_size: -; j_call: TRBJ2-5; v_call: TRBV12-5; cdr3_aa: CASAGPGLQETQYF; cdr3_nt: TGTGCTAGCGCCGGACCGGGACTTCAAGAGACCCAGTACTTC
d_call: -; clone_size: -; j_call: TRBJ2-1; v_call: TRBV4-1; cdr3_aa: CASSQRQGSSYNEQFF; cdr3_nt: TGCGCCAGCAGCCAACGTCAGGGGAGCTCCTACAATGAGCAGTTCTTC
d_call: -; clone_size: once; j_call: TRBJ1-1; v_call: TRBV20-1; cdr3_aa: CSARVVTEAFF; cdr3_nt: TGCAGTGCTAGAGTGGTCACTGAAGCTTTCTTT
d_call: -; clone_size: -; j_call: TRBJ2-5; v_call: TRBV4-1; cdr3_aa: CASSQEFSGLQETQYF; cdr3_nt: TGCGCCAGCAGCCAAGAATTTAGCGGCCTCCAAGAGACCCAGTACTTC
d_call: -; clone_size: -; j_call: TRBJ1-2; v_call: TRBV5-1; cdr3_aa: CASSPKTDNYGYTF; cdr3_nt: TGCGCCAGCAGCCCCAAGACAGATAACTATGGCTACACCTTC
d_call: -; clone_size: few; j_call: TRBJ2-7; v_call: TRBV19; cdr3_aa: CASSLAAGPGEQYF; cdr3_nt: TGTGCCAGTAGTCTGGCGGCGGGGCCGGGCGAGCAGTACTTC
d_call: TRBD2; clone_size: -; j_call: TRBJ2-1; v_call: TRBV27; cdr3_aa: CASSRGLGGYEQFF; cdr3_nt: TGTGCCAGCAGTCGAGGACTAGGAGGCTATGAGCAGTTCTTC
d_call: TRBD2; clone_size: -; j_call: TRBJ2-5; v_call: TRBV25-1; cdr3_aa: CASIGGEATQYF; cdr3_nt: TGTGCCAGCATTGGGGGGGAGGCGACCCAGTACTTC
d_call: -; clone_size: -; j_call: TRBJ1-1; v_call: TRBV9; cdr3_aa: CASSGLGVEAFF; cdr3_nt: TGTGCCAGCAGCGGGCTCGGGGTGGAAGCTTTCTTT
d_call: -; clone_size: -; j_call: TRBJ2-5; v_call: TRBV5-1; cdr3_aa: CASSSLNQETQYF; cdr3_nt: TGCGCCAGCAGCTCCCTCAATCAAGAGACCCAGTACTTC
d_call: TRBD2; clone_size: -; j_call: TRBJ2-7; v_call: TRBV13; cdr3_aa: CASSLGRTSGDYEQYF; cdr3_nt: TGTGCCAGCAGCTTAGGTAGGACTAGCGGGGATTACGAGCAGTACTTC
d_call: TRBD2; clone_size: few; j_call: TRBJ2-5; v_call: TRBV6-4; cdr3_aa: CASSMTAGGAETQYF; cdr3_nt: TGTGCCAGCAGCATGACGGCCGGGGGGGCGGAGACCCAGTACTTC
d_call: TRBD1; clone_size: -; j_call: TRBJ1-2; v_call: TRBV27; cdr3_aa: CASKETGDYGYTF; cdr3_nt: TGTGCCAGCAAAGAAACAGGGGACTATGGCTACACCTTC
d_call: -; clone_size: -; j_call: TRBJ2-7; v_call: TRBV6-5; cdr3_aa: CASGGGQGDEQYF; cdr3_nt: TGTGCCAGCGGTGGTGGGCAGGGCGACGAGCAGTACTTC
d_call: -; clone_size: -; j_call: TRBJ2-3; v_call: TRBV13; cdr3_aa: CASSLPGGNIDTQYF; cdr3_nt: TGTGCCAGCAGCCTTCCGGGGGGCAATATAGATACGCAGTATTTT
d_call: -; clone_size: few; j_call: TRBJ1-2; v_call: TRBV7-9; cdr3_aa: CASIPTGPHGYTF; cdr3_nt: TGTGCCAGCATACCGACAGGTCCCCATGGCTACACCTTC
d_call: -; clone_size: -; j_call: TRBJ1-2; v_call: TRBV20-1; cdr3_aa: CSAKGYGYTF; cdr3_nt: TGCAGTGCTAAGGGTTATGGCTACACCTTC
d_call: -; clone_size: few; j_call: TRBJ1-2; v_call: TRBV6-6; cdr3_aa: CASSYESETYGYTF; cdr3_nt: TGTGCCAGCAGTTACGAATCAGAAACCTATGGCTACACCTTC
d_call: -; clone_size: -; j_call: TRBJ2-6; v_call: TRBV11-2; cdr3_aa: CASSLGTGMSGANVLTF; cdr3_nt: TGTGCCAGCAGCTTAGGGACTGGGATGTCTGGGGCCAACGTCCTGACTTTC
d_call: -; clone_size: -; j_call: TRBJ2-1; v_call: TRBV5-4; cdr3_aa: CASSFAPRSTSSYNEQFF; cdr3_nt: TGTGCCAGCAGCTTTGCCCCGAGAAGTACCAGCTCCTACAATGAGCAGTTCTTC
d_call: -; clone_size: few; j_call: TRBJ2-2; v_call: TRBV7-9; cdr3_aa: CASSLRQANTGELFF; cdr3_nt: TGTGCCAGCAGCCTTCGACAGGCCAACACCGGGGAGCTGTTTTTT
d_call: -; clone_size: -; j_call: TRBJ2-7; v_call: TRBV9; cdr3_aa: CASSVGDTYSYEQYF; cdr3_nt: TGTGCCAGCAGCGTAGGGGACACCTACTCCTACGAGCAGTACTTC
d_call: -; clone_size: few; j_call: TRBJ1-3; v_call: TRBV19; cdr3_aa: CASSWESGNTIYF; cdr3_nt: TGTGCCAGTAGTTGGGAATCTGGAAACACCATATATTTT
d_call: -; clone_size: -; j_call: TRBJ1-2; v_call: TRBV30; cdr3_aa: CAWSQGVGLDGYTF; cdr3_nt: TGTGCCTGGAGTCAGGGAGTTGGGTTGGATGGCTACACCTTC
d_call: TRBD1; clone_size: -; j_call: TRBJ2-7; v_call: TRBV5-6; cdr3_aa: CASSLGNRGPYEQYF; cdr3_nt: TGTGCCAGCAGCTTGGGGAACAGGGGGCCCTACGAGCAGTACTTC
d_call: -; clone_size: -; j_call: TRBJ2-7; v_call: TRBV30; cdr3_aa: CAWSLGSSYEQYF; cdr3_nt: TGTGCCTGGAGTCTGGGGAGCTCCTACGAGCAGTACTTC
d_call: -; clone_size: few; j_call: TRBJ1-4; v_call: TRBV19; cdr3_aa: CASSIERVAGKLFF; cdr3_nt: TGTGCCAGTAGTATAGAACGGGTAGCAGGGAAACTGTTTTTT